These 28 T cell receptor beta chains originate from one sample sequenced in a study of cytomegalovirus exposure and HLA in healthy donors. The PCR employed 60 Vbeta primers together with 13 Jbeta primers. The protocol was immunoSEQ multiplex PCR, while the TCRdb copy is restricted to in-frame clones and leaves out a portion. The sample shows about 130,000 clones, roughly 78% of them seen only once. What was sequenced was PBMCs. The receptors here all came from a man younger than 45 in good health and CMV-seropositive.

The sample holds one count of this clone. The V and J genes are TRBV6-6 and TRBJ2-2, with D possibly TRBD1 on 5 matching bases. The CDR3 is made up of 16 amino acids. The V gene's germline CDR1 is MNHNY and CDR2 SVGAGI (reference sequence). V lost 4 bases, J lost 0 bases, and 12 bases lay in between. The CDR3 is CASSSWTRSNTGELFF. CDR3 coding DNA: TGTGCCAGCAGTTCCTGGACACGCTCGAACACCGGGGAGCTGTTTTTT.

V is TRBV18 and J is TRBJ2-7; 9 bases fit TRBD1. After removal of 6 bases from V and 0 bases from J, the junction contained 3 bases not matched to a gene. The CDR3 is 14 residues long. The germline V gene encodes CDR1 KGHSH and CDR2 LQKENI. CDR3 DNA sequence: TGTGCCAGCTCGCGACAGGGGGTCTCCTACGAGCAGTACTTC. Amino acids: CASSRQGVSYEQYF.

V and J are TRBV6-1 and TRBJ1-2, with D maybe TRBD1 (6 bases). Germline lookup yields CDR1 MNHNS and CDR2 SASEGT. The germline V and J ends were trimmed by 5 bases and 8 bases, with 15 bases remaining between them. CDR3 length: 13 amino acids. This CDR3 reads CASSRYRVGGYTF. The CDR3 nucleotides read TGTGCCAGCAGTAGATACAGGGTCGGGGGCTACACCTTC.

The rearrangement uses TRBV6-6 and TRBJ1-5, with D unresolved. The germline V and J ends were trimmed by 6 bases and 5 bases, with 11 bases remaining between them. Germline CDR1 and CDR2: MNHNY and SVGAGI (reference sequence). The CDR3 covers 13 residues. The DNA of the CDR3 is TGTGCCAGCAGCCTTACTAAAGATCAGCCCCAGCATTTT. Translation gives CASSLTKDQPQHF.

The CDR3 protein is CASQISAGESDTQYF. The DNA for the CDR3 is TGTGCCAGCCAAATCTCAGCGGGGGAATCGGATACGCAGTATTTT. The chain carries TRBV11-3 and TRBJ2-3; 8 bases line up with TRBD2. The germline V gene has CDR1 SGHNT and CDR2 YENEEA. Trimming cost V 8 bases and J 6 bases; bases outside gene matches: 13. This CDR3 spans 15 amino acids.

As regards this clone: Other nucleotide sequences from this sample produce the same CDR3. This rearrangement joins TRBV18 to TRBJ2-3, with TRBD1 as a possible D gene (5 bases). This CDR3 is 15 amino acids long. Trimming pared 3 bases from V and 3 bases from J, leaving 13 bases between. In germline, CDR1 is KGHSH, CDR2 LQKENI. The CDR3 region has the DNA TGTGCCAGCTCACCGACAACCAGGGTAACAGATACGCAGTATTTT. This gives the protein CASSPTTRVTDTQYF.

The chain combines TRBV9 with TRBJ1-1; D is ambiguous. V shed 0 bases and J shed 0 bases, with 6 bases lying between them. Germline V lookup: CDR1 SGDLS, CDR2 YYNGEE. The length of the CDR3 is 14 residues. CDR3 protein: CASSVGNMNTEAFF. CDR3 bases: TGTGCCAGCAGCGTAGGCAACATGAACACTGAAGCTTTCTTT.

The chain combines TRBV6-5 with TRBJ1-1, with D maybe TRBD1 (5 bases). This CDR3 is built from 14 residues. Germline CDR1 reads MNHEY; CDR2 reads SVGAGI. Trimming cost V 0 bases and J 7 bases, with 12 bases left between them. CDR3 in DNA: TGTGCCAGCAGTTACTCTCTAGGGGCTGGTGAAGCTTTCTTT. Its protein is CASSYSLGAGEAFF.

J is TRBJ2-1 and V is TRBV9; 8 bases line up with TRBD2. In germline, CDR1 is SGDLS, CDR2 YYNGEE. With V trimmed by 2 bases and J by 2 bases, 6 bases remained unmatched. This CDR3 has 16 amino acids. The CDR3 DNA sequence: TGTGCCAGCAGCGTGGGGGGGACTAGTACCTACAATGAGCAGTTCTTC. Translating gives CASSVGGTSTYNEQFF. The full variable domain, in which reference TRBV9 and TRBJ2-1 provide the parts outside the CDR3, is DSGVTQTPKHLITATGQRVTLRCSPRSGDLSVYWYQQSLDQGLQFLIQYYNGEERAKGNILERFSAQQFPDLHSELNLSSLELGDSALYFCASSVGGTSTYNEQFFGPGTRLTVL.

The chain recombines TRBV7-9 with TRBJ1-2; TRBD1 might be the D (5 bases). V dropped 1 base and J dropped 8 bases, with 17 bases sitting between them. CDR1 is SEHNR, CDR2 FQNEAQ, per germline (reference sequence). There are 15 residues in the CDR3. For the CDR3, the DNA is TGTGCCAGCAGCTTAGGTGGTCCGCGTCGGGGGGGCTACACCTTC. It is translated as CASSLGGPRRGGYTF.

The chain is built from TRBV12-5 and TRBJ1-3; 7 bases are a match to TRBD1. The germline V gene has CDR1 LGHNT and CDR2 FRNRAP. V lost 0 bases, J lost 11 bases, and 7 bases stayed unmatched. The CDR3 runs 14 residues. Here the CDR3 reads CASGLVLTGSAIYF. CDR3 sequence (DNA): TGTGCTAGTGGTTTGGTACTGACAGGGTCGGCCATATATTTT.

This chain connects TRBV20-1 to TRBJ2-5; no clear D gene. Trimming shortened V by 3 bases and J by 5 bases, and 7 bases separated the two germline ends. The CDR3 runs 11 residues. CDR1 and CDR2 from the germline V gene are DFQATT and SNEGSKA (reference sequence). The CDR3 loop reads CSASRSETQYF. CDR3 DNA sequence: TGCAGTGCTAGTCGGTCGGAGACCCAGTACTTC.

The chain recombines TRBV29-1 with TRBJ2-7; D call uncertain. Germline V gene sequence: CDR1 SQVTM, CDR2 ANQGSEA. V was shortened by 3 bases and J by 0 bases, with 6 bases between the two germline ends. This CDR3 has 12 amino acids. Written as DNA, the CDR3 is TGCAGCGTTGACCCCTGCTCCTACGAGCAGTACTTC. It encodes CSVDPCSYEQYF.

Written as DNA, the CDR3 is TGTGCCAGCAGCTTAAAGGGGTACCAAGAGACCCAGTACTTC. This encodes CASSLKGYQETQYF. The chain couples TRBV7-9 to TRBJ2-5, with D maybe TRBD1 (5 bases). This CDR3 has 14 amino acids. V was trimmed by 2 bases and J by 0 bases, leaving 7 bases between them. Germline values: CDR1 SEHNR, CDR2 FQNEAQ (reference sequence).

The chain links TRBV12-2 to TRBJ1-2; the D call in the table, TRBD1, was not verified against the DNA. TRBV12-2 is a known pseudogene. The CDR3 contains 19 residues. CDR3 amino acids: CASRLALGEPAPPNYGYTF. CDR3 sequence (DNA): TGTGCAAGTCGCTTAGCTTTAGGGGAACCAGCCCCTCCTAACTATGGCTACACCTTC.

The V and J genes are TRBV30 and TRBJ2-7; D unresolved. CDR3 size: 12 residues. The germline V gene has CDR1 GTSNPN and CDR2 SVGIG (reference sequence). Deletions cut 3 bases from V and 4 bases from J, with 10 bases between. Here the CDR3 reads CAWRRRQYEQYF. For the CDR3, the DNA is TGTGCCTGGAGGCGGCGTCAATACGAGCAGTACTTC.

The CDR3 DNA sequence: TGTGCCAGCAGTTTCTACGGGGTTCAGGGGAACCAAGAGACCCAGTACTTC. This gives the protein CASSFYGVQGNQETQYF. The chain joins TRBV27 to TRBJ2-5, with a possible D match to TRBD1 (6 bases). Germline V lookup: CDR1 MNHEY, CDR2 SMNVEV (reference sequence). The CDR3 is 17 residues long. V was shortened by 3 bases and J by 0 bases, with 17 bases between the two germline ends.

This chain joins TRBV13 and TRBJ2-7; 15 positions agree with TRBD2. V shed 6 bases, J shed 2 bases, and the junction held 2 bases outside the gene matches. The germline V gene encodes CDR1 PRHDT and CDR2 FYEKMQ (reference sequence). The CDR3 runs 15 residues. The CDR3 sequence is CASSGTSGGTYEQYF. The CDR3 region has the DNA TGTGCCAGCAGTGGGACTAGCGGGGGGACCTACGAGCAGTACTTC.

This clone has a handful of counts. The chain recombines TRBV6-5 with TRBJ1-2; D remains unclear. V was cut by 0 bases and J by 3 bases, with 11 bases left in between. Germline assignment: CDR1 MNHEY and CDR2 SVGAGI. This CDR3 spans 15 amino acids. Here the CDR3 reads CASSYSNARDYGYTF. Written as DNA, the CDR3 is TGTGCCAGCAGTTACTCGAACGCTCGGGACTATGGCTACACCTTC.

A few counts support this clone. The chain's CDR3 is CASSQGTGTEAFF. In DNA, the CDR3 is TGTGCCAGCAGCCAAGGGACAGGGACTGAAGCTTTCTTT. The chain recombines TRBV14 with TRBJ1-1; 8 bases are a match to TRBD1. V dropped 1 base and J dropped 5; count of bases not matched to a gene: 0. Germline lookup yields CDR1 SGHDN and CDR2 FVKESK. CDR3 length: 13 amino acids.

The chain uses TRBV27 and TRBJ1-1; 7 bases line up with TRBD1. The CDR3 contains 13 residues. Germline-derived CDR1 and CDR2 are MNHEY and SMNVEV (reference sequence). Unmatched junction bases numbered 2, after V lost 3 bases and J lost 4 bases. The CDR3: CASSFDRATEAFF. The CDR3 nucleotides read TGTGCCAGCAGTTTCGACAGGGCCACTGAAGCTTTCTTT.

This CDR3 is CASSLSRGRYEQYF. CDR3 coding DNA: TGTGCCAGCAGTTTATCCAGGGGCAGGTACGAGCAGTACTTC. This chain connects TRBV27 to TRBJ2-7; the D gene is possibly TRBD1 (6 bases). Looked up from germline, CDR1 is MNHEY and CDR2 is SMNVEV (reference sequence). V was pared by 0 bases and J by 4 bases, with 10 bases between. The CDR3 contains 14 residues.

V and J are TRBV7-9 and TRBJ2-1; no reliable D call. The CDR3 has 17 amino acids. Trimming stripped 1 base from V and 8 bases from J, with 21 bases between. Germline lookup yields CDR1 SEHNR and CDR2 FQNEAQ (reference sequence). The CDR3 reads CASSLVGRVAMTHEQFF. CDR3 bases: TGTGCCAGCAGCTTAGTTGGCCGGGTTGCCATGACTCATGAGCAGTTCTTC.

The DNA of the CDR3 is TGCAGCGACGGGGACAGACCACAGACCTATGGCTACACCTTC. This sequence encodes CSDGDRPQTYGYTF. V is TRBV29-1 and J is TRBJ1-2; 7 nucleotides agree with TRBD1. The CDR3 length is 14 residues. Germline trimming cut 7 bases from V and 4 bases from J; bases unmatched to any gene: 12. Germline V CDR1 and CDR2: SQVTM, ANQGSEA.

V gene TRBV9 combines with J gene TRBJ1-2, with TRBD1 identical over 7 bases. J lost 4 bases, V lost 7 bases, and 7 bases had no gene match. The CDR3 contains 13 residues. From germline, CDR1 is SGDLS and CDR2 YYNGEE. CDR3 sequence reads: CASGGSGGYGYTF. The CDR3 DNA sequence: TGTGCCAGCGGGGGATCAGGGGGCTATGGCTACACCTTC.

The chain carries TRBV19 and TRBJ2-1; D gene unclear. V gave up 3 bases and J gave up 2 bases, with 14 bases separating them. The germline V gene has CDR1 LNHDA and CDR2 SQIVND (reference sequence). The CDR3 has 16 amino acids. Here the CDR3 DNA reads TGTGCCAGTAGTATTTTTGAAACAGAAGCCTACAATGAGCAGTTCTTC. It codes for CASSIFETEAYNEQFF.

This clone was recorded a few times. Additional DNA sequences in this sample encode the identical CDR3. V and J are TRBV27 and TRBJ1-1, with D tentatively TRBD1 (6 bases). The germline gives CDR1 MNHEY, CDR2 SMNVEV (reference sequence). Trimming removed 0 bases from V and 5 bases from J, with 7 bases in between. The CDR3 runs 13 residues. CDR3 region: CASSLSRGTEAFF. The CDR3 nucleotides read TGTGCCAGCAGTTTATCCAGGGGAACTGAAGCTTTCTTT.

There are a few counts of this clone. The chain joins TRBV7-2 to TRBJ1-2; 10 positions agree with TRBD1. V was clipped by 3 bases and J by 8 bases; unmatched bases: 6. The CDR3 is made up of 14 amino acids. The germline gives CDR1 SGHTA, CDR2 FQGNSA. The CDR3, as DNA: TGTGCCAGCAGCTTGGACAGGGGGTTAGGGGGCTACACCTTC. Protein: CASSLDRGLGGYTF.